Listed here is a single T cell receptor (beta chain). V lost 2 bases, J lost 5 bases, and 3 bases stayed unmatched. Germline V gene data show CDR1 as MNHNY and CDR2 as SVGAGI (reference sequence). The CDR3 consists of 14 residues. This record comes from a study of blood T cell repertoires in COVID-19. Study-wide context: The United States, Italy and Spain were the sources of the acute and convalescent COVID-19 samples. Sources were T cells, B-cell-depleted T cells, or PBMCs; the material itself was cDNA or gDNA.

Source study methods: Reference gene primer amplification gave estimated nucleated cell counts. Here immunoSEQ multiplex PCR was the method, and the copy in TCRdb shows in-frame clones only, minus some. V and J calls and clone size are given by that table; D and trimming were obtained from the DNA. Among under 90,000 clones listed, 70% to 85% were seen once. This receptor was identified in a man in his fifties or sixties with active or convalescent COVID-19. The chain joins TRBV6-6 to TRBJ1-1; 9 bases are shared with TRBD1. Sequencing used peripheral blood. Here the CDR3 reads CASSYGGTGTEAFF. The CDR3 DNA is TGTGCCAGCAGTTACGGGGGGACAGGGACTGAAGCTTTCTTT.